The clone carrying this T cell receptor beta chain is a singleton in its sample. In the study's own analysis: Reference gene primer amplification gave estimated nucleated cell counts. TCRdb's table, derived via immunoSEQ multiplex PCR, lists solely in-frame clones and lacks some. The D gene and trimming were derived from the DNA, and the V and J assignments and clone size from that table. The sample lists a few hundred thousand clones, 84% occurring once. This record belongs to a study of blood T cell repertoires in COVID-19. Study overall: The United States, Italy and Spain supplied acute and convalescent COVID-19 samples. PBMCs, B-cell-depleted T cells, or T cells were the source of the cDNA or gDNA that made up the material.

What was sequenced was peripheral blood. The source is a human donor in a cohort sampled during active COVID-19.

The CDR3 DNA is TGTGCCACCAGCAACCGCCGGCCGTCGGGTGCTAACTATGGCTACACCTTC. This gives the protein CATSNRRPSGANYGYTF. This chain uses TRBV15 with TRBJ1-2; no reliable D call. V lost 4 bases, J lost 0 bases, and 18 bases lay in between. In germline, CDR1 is LNHNV, CDR2 YYDKDF (reference sequence). This CDR3 is 17 amino acids long.